Sequencing of this TCR beta chain was carried out in a study of T cell changes during pregnancy in multiple sclerosis. The data were produced by immunoSEQ multiplex PCR, yet TCRdb's version contains in-frame clones alone and is incomplete. Of around 79,000 clones in the sample, about 90% were seen once. The ends lost 0 bases at V and 4 bases at J; junction bases unmatched: 14. The CDR3 contains 18 residues. Germline CDR1 reads LGHNT; CDR2 reads FRNRAP. The TCR originated in a female donor with multiple sclerosis, enrolled in a pregnancy study. This sample comprised CD4+ T cells from peripheral blood mononuclear cells, obtained in the second trimester of pregnancy. The chain employs TRBV12-5 and TRBJ1-1, with TRBD1 matching over 7 bases. CDR3 residues: CASGLVRGGTGALTEAFF. CDR3 nucleotides: TGTGCTAGTGGTTTGGTAAGAGGCGGCACAGGGGCACTCACTGAAGCTTTCTTT.